The rows below give T cell receptor beta chains drawn from one sample of a study of T cells in localized non-small cell lung cancer. The data were produced by immunoSEQ multiplex PCR, yet TCRdb's version contains in-frame clones alone and is incomplete. The sample holds about 130,000 clones, roughly 90% seen once. The source material was peripheral blood, sampled before any cancer treatment. The source of these receptors is a female donor older than 55 with stage I lung adenocarcinoma. CDR3s include the opening cysteine and the closing phenylalanine or tryptophan. A D gene is named only where the DNA matches it firmly.

length	J	V	D	CDR3	DNA
12	TRBJ2-1	TRBV7-9	.	CASSRTVNEQFF	TGTGCCAGCAGCAGGACAGTCAATGAGCAGTTCTTC
11	TRBJ2-7	TRBV20-1	.	CSARLVTEQYF	TGCAGTGCCAGACTAGTTACCGAGCAGTACTTC
15	TRBJ2-5	TRBV9	TRBD1	CASREADRGGETQYF	TGTGCCAGCAGAGAAGCGGACAGGGGGGGAGAGACCCAGTACTTC
15	TRBJ2-4	TRBV4-1	.	CASSQVGGRVNIQYF	TGCGCCAGCAGCCAAGTTGGGGGAAGGGTAAACATTCAGTACTTC
19	TRBJ2-6	TRBV18	.	CASSRPGGFAGSGANVLTF	TGTGCCAGCTCACGCCCCGGGGGATTCGCAGGCTCTGGGGCCAACGTCCTGACTTTC
14	TRBJ1-2	TRBV5-1	.	CASSLAAGGDGYTF	TGCGCCAGCAGCTTGGCCGCGGGGGGCGACGGCTACACCTTC
13	TRBJ2-1	TRBV19	.	CASSTRAFNEQFF	TGTGCCAGTAGTACCCGGGCCTTCAATGAGCAGTTCTTC
16	TRBJ1-1	TRBV28	TRBD1	CASSSAGTGMNTEAFF	TGTGCCAGCAGTTCCGCCGGGACAGGGATGAACACTGAAGCTTTCTTT
14	TRBJ2-4	TRBV2	.	CASRSEEGKNIQYF	TGTGCCAGCAGATCCGAGGAGGGCAAAAACATTCAGTACTTC
15	TRBJ2-1	TRBV6-1	TRBD2	CASKASGSSYNEQFF	TGTGCCAGCAAAGCCAGCGGGAGCTCCTACAATGAGCAGTTCTTC
13	TRBJ2-1	TRBV6-4	.	CASSDGDNNEQFF	TGTGCCAGCAGTGACGGAGATAACAATGAGCAGTTCTTC
15	TRBJ2-7	TRBV14	TRBD1	CASSRTGTGAYEQYF	TGTGCCAGCAGCCGTACCGGGACAGGGGCGTACGAGCAGTACTTC
16	TRBJ1-6	TRBV27	.	CASSLSRNSYNSPLHF	TGTGCCAGCAGTTTATCTCGGAACTCCTATAATTCACCCCTCCACTTT
14	TRBJ2-7	TRBV5-1	.	CASSGTTLNTEQYF	TGCGCCAGCAGCGGCACGACACTAAATACGGAGCAGTACTTC
15	TRBJ1-2	TRBV5-8	.	CASSLASGAGYGYTF	TGTGCCAGCAGCTTGGCCTCAGGGGCGGGGTATGGCTACACCTTC
13	TRBJ1-3	TRBV7-2	.	CASSWDAGNTIYF	TGTGCCAGCAGCTGGGACGCTGGAAACACCATATATTTT